The 18 T cell receptor beta chains given below trace back to one sample, sequenced in a study of blood T cell repertoires in COVID-19 (dated by TCRdb to the early 2020s). The library was generated by the immunoSEQ multiplex PCR assay. TCRdb's version of the immuneACCESS table is confined to in-frame rearrangements and falls short of the full clone set. An unresolved V gene accounts for under half of the shortfall where checked; the remainder is of unknown origin. The sample table lists about 230,000 clones, less than 90% of them with a count of one. The leading ten clones occupy 2% to 3% of the sample. The sequenced material came from peripheral blood. These receptors all stem from a woman between 65 and 79 years old with active or convalescent COVID-19.

This clone was found once. A junction boundary mismatches the germline segment, possibly from a read error. The rearrangement joins TRBV5-6 to TRBJ2-3, with D possibly being TRBD2 (7 bases). CDR3 size: 14 residues. CDR1 SGHDT and CDR2 YYEEEE come from the germline V gene. The CDR3 bases are TGTGCCAGCATGAGGGGGGGCCTTACAGGTACGCAGTATTTT. Translating it yields CASMRGGLTGTQYF. The full variable domain, its missing parts supplied by reference TRBV5-6 and TRBJ2-3, is DAGVTQSPTHLIKTRGQQVTLRCSPKSGHDTVSWYQQALGQGPQFIFQYYEEEERQRGNFPDRFSGHQFPNYSSELNVNALLLGDSALYLCASMRGGLTGTQYFGPGTRLTVL.

The sample holds a few counts of this clone. This rearrangement joins TRBV10-1 to TRBJ2-7; 9 nucleotides line up with TRBD1. With V trimmed by 7 bases and J by 3 bases, 10 bases remained unmatched. Germline V gives CDR1 WNHNN, CDR2 SYGVQD (reference sequence). The CDR3 sequence is 15 residues long. Here the CDR3 reads CASNSGQGIGYEQYF. The CDR3 DNA is TGCGCCAGCAACTCGGGACAGGGAATAGGCTACGAGCAGTACTTC.

For the CDR3, the DNA is TGTGCCAGCAGTCCAGGACTAGCGGACGGTGGAGAGCAGTTCTTC. Protein sequence: CASSPGLADGGEQFF. V is TRBV11-2 and J is TRBJ2-1; 10 bases map to TRBD2. Trimming at V came to 6 bases and at J to 10 bases, leaving 12 bases not matched to a gene. CDR3 size: 15 residues. Germline CDR1 SGHAT, CDR2 FQNNGV.

V is TRBV27 and J is TRBJ2-2, with D possibly TRBD1 on 5 matching bases. CDR1 and CDR2 from the germline V gene are MNHEY and SMNVEV (reference sequence). The CDR3 sequence is 17 residues long. V was trimmed by 9 bases and J by 5 bases, leaving 25 bases between them. The CDR3 reads CARYPDAIKGRTGELFF. As DNA, the CDR3 is TGTGCCAGATATCCGGACGCTATCAAGGGGCGAACCGGGGAGCTGTTTTTT.

The rearrangement links TRBV18 to TRBJ2-7; 9 nucleotides align to TRBD1. The CDR3 is 14 residues long. Unmatched junction bases numbered 3, after V lost 5 bases and J lost 1 base. Germline values: CDR1 KGHSH, CDR2 LQKENI. In DNA, the CDR3 is TGTGCCAGCTCAGACAGGGGGGCTTCCTACGAGCAGTACTTC. Translating gives CASSDRGASYEQYF.

This chain links TRBV2 with TRBJ2-1; D might be TRBD1 (5 bases). V was clipped by 6 bases and J by 1 base, with 7 bases between them. The germline V gene encodes CDR1 SNHLY and CDR2 FYNNEI. The CDR3 sequence is 13 residues long. The CDR3 bases are TGTGCCAGCAGACAGGCGTCCTACAATGAGCAGTTCTTC. Translation: CASRQASYNEQFF.

The chain links TRBV28 to TRBJ1-2; 9 bases agree with TRBD1. Per the germline V gene, CDR1 is MDHEN and CDR2 is SYDVKM. V trimming: 2 bases; J trimming: 5 bases; junction bases outside the gene matches: 9. The CDR3 is made up of 16 amino acids. The CDR3 sequence is CASSLREGQGIYGYTF. The DNA for the CDR3 is TGTGCCAGCAGTTTAAGAGAGGGACAGGGAATTTATGGCTACACCTTC.

CDR3: CASNHPSGGGSLWDACHEQFF. CDR3 in DNA: TGTGCCAGCAACCATCCTAGCGGGGGCGGTAGTCTTTGGGACGCTTGCCATGAGCAGTTCTTC. The rearrangement links TRBV21-1 to TRBJ2-1; the table's D call of TRBD2 was not tested on the DNA. TRBV21-1 is given as a pseudogene. CDR3 size: 21 residues.

The chain links TRBV29-1 to TRBJ1-1; the D gene is possibly TRBD1 (5 bases). The CDR3 spans 15 residues. Trimming left V 0 bases short and J 1 base short, with 12 bases between. Germline CDR1 reads SQVTM; CDR2 reads ANQGSEA. The chain's CDR3 is CSVEDRGDWNTEAFF. CDR3 nucleotide sequence: TGCAGCGTTGAAGATCGGGGGGATTGGAACACTGAAGCTTTCTTT.

This chain joins TRBV2 and TRBJ1-2; the D gene is possibly TRBD1 (5 bases). The length of the CDR3 is 13 residues. Germline CDR1 reads SNHLY; CDR2 reads FYNNEI. V gave up 2 bases and J gave up 6 bases, with 10 bases separating them. The CDR3 reads CASSEQGSHGYTF. In nucleotides, the CDR3 is TGTGCCAGCAGTGAACAGGGATCCCATGGCTACACCTTC.

The chain carries TRBV5-1 and TRBJ1-3, with D possibly being TRBD1 (5 bases). The length of the CDR3 is 13 residues. V was clipped by 0 bases and J by 4 bases, with 5 bases between them. Germline V gene sequence: CDR1 SGHRS, CDR2 YFSETQ. The DNA of the CDR3 is TGCGCCAGCAGCTTGGAGGGGGGAAACACCATATATTTT. Amino acid sequence: CASSLEGGNTIYF.

The rearrangement uses TRBV5-1 and TRBJ2-5; 8 nucleotides align to TRBD2. V shed 1 base and J 4 bases; nucleotides not matched to a gene: 6. The CDR3 spans 15 residues. Germline assignment: CDR1 SGHRS and CDR2 YFSETQ. As DNA, the CDR3 is TGCGCCAGCAGCTTGTTGGCGAGCGGGAGAGAGACCCAGTACTTC. This gives the protein CASSLLASGRETQYF.

The rearrangement links TRBV28 to TRBJ2-7; 7 nucleotides match TRBD1. V shed 5 bases and J 5 bases; nucleotides not matched to a gene: 6. The germline V gene encodes CDR1 MDHEN and CDR2 SYDVKM. The CDR3 runs 13 residues. The CDR3: CASSHQGVHEQYF. The CDR3, as DNA: TGTGCCAGCAGTCATCAGGGGGTCCACGAGCAGTACTTC.

The chain employs TRBV13 and TRBJ2-1; D uncertain. V was trimmed by 3 bases and J by 0 bases, leaving 9 bases between them. The CDR3 is made up of 15 amino acids. Germline V gene lookup returns CDR1 PRHDT and CDR2 FYEKMQ (reference sequence). The DNA for the CDR3 is TGTGCCAGCAGCTTCGATATTAGCTCCTACAATGAGCAGTTCTTC. It codes for CASSFDISSYNEQFF.

The sample holds a few counts of this clone. The rearrangement uses TRBV4-1 and TRBJ1-2, with D tentatively TRBD1 (6 bases). The CDR3 spans 17 residues. V was pared by 1 base and J by 1 base, with 16 bases between. Germline V lookup: CDR1 MGHRA, CDR2 YSYEKL. The CDR3 spells CASSQAPTGNSNYGYTF. The CDR3 DNA reads as TGCGCCAGCAGCCAAGCCCCAACAGGGAATAGTAACTATGGCTACACCTTC.

This sequence joins TRBV4-3 and TRBJ1-4, with 9 positions matching TRBD1. The CDR3 totals 16 residues. V lost 1 base, J lost 7 bases, and 7 bases stayed unmatched. From germline, CDR1 is LGHNA and CDR2 YSLEER. The CDR3 loop reads CASSQATGTGTEKLFF. The CDR3, as DNA: TGCGCCAGCAGCCAAGCCACGGGGACAGGGACTGAAAAACTGTTTTTT.

This chain joins TRBV21-1 and TRBJ1-2; TRBD1, the table's D call, lacks a check against the DNA. TRBV21-1 is a recognized pseudogene. The CDR3 has 14 amino acids. CDR3 nucleotides: TGTGCCAGCAGCAAACACGGGACAGGGAATGGCTACACCTTC. Translating it yields CASSKHGTGNGYTF.

Here the CDR3 reads CASSFLPGPNYEQYF. DNA of the CDR3: TGCGCCAGCAGCTTTTTACCAGGGCCCAACTACGAGCAGTACTTC. This sequence joins TRBV5-1 and TRBJ2-7; a weak D match, TRBD1 (5 bases). Germline CDR1 is SGHRS and CDR2 is YFSETQ. Trimming cost V 2 bases and J 3 bases, with 15 bases left between them. The CDR3 extends over 15 amino acids.